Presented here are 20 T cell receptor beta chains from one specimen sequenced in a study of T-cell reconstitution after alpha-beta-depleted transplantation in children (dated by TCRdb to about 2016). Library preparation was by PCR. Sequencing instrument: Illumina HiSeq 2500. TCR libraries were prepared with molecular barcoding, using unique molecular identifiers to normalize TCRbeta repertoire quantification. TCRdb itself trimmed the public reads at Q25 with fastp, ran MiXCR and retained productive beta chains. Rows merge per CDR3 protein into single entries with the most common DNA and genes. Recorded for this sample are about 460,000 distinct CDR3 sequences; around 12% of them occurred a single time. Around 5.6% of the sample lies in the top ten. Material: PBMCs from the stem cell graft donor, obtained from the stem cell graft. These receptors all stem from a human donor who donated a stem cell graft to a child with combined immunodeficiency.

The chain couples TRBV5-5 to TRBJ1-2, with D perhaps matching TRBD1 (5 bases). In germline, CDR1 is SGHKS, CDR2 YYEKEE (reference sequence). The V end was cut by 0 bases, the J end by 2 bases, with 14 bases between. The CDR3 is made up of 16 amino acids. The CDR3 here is CASSLVLQALNYGYTF. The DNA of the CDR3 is TGTGCCAGCAGCTTGGTCCTACAGGCATTGAACTATGGCTACACCTTC.

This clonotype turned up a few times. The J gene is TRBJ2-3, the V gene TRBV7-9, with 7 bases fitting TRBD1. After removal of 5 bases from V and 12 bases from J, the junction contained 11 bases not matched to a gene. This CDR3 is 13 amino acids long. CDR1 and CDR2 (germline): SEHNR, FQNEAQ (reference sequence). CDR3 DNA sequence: TGTGCCAGCAGCGCCGAAGGTAGGGGGCCACAGTATTTT. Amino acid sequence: CASSAEGRGPQYF.

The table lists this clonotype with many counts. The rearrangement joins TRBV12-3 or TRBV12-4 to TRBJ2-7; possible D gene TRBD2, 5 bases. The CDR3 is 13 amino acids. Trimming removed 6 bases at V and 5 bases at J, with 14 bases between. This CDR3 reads CASSSYEGHEQYF. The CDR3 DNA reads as TGTGCCAGCAGCTCCTACGAGGGTCACGAGCAGTACTTC.

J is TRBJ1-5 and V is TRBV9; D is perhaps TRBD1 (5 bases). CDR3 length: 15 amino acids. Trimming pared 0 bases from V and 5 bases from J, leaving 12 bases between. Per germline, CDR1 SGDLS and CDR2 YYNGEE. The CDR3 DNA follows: TGTGCCAGCAGCGTAGGAGGGGAAGTGTATCAGCCCCAGCATTTT. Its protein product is CASSVGGEVYQPQHF. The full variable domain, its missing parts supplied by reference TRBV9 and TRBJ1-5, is DSGVTQTPKHLITATGQRVTLRCSPRSGDLSVYWYQQSLDQGLQFLIQYYNGEERAKGNILERFSAQQFPDLHSELNLSSLELGDSALYFCASSVGGEVYQPQHFGDGTRLSIL.

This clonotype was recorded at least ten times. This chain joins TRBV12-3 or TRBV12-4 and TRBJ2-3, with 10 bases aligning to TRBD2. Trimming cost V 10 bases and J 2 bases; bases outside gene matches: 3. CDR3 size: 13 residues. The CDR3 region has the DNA TGTGCCACCCTAGCGGGGGCCACAGATACGCAGTATTTT. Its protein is CATLAGATDTQYF.

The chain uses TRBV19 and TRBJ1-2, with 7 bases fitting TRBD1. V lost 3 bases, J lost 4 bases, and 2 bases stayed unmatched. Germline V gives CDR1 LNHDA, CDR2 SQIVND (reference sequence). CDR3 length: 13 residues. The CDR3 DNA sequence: TGTGCCAGTAGTATCCGACAGGGCTATGGCTACACCTTC. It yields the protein CASSIRQGYGYTF.

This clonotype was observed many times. CDR3 sequence: CASSVRDAGSDQPQHF. In nucleotides, the CDR3 is TGTGCCAGCAGTGTCCGGGACGCCGGGTCCGATCAGCCCCAGCATTTT. V usage is TRBV12-3 or TRBV12-4 and J usage is TRBJ1-5, with D perhaps TRBD1 (5 bases). V lost 5 bases to trimming and J lost 5 bases, with 19 bases between them. This CDR3 is 16 amino acids long.

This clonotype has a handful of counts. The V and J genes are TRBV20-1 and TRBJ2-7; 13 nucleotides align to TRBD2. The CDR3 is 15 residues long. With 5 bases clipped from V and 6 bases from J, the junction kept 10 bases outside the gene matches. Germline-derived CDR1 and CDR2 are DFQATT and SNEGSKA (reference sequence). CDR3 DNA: TGCAGTGCTCTCGAGGGACTAGCGGGATCTCGCGAGCAGTACTTC. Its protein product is CSALEGLAGSREQYF.

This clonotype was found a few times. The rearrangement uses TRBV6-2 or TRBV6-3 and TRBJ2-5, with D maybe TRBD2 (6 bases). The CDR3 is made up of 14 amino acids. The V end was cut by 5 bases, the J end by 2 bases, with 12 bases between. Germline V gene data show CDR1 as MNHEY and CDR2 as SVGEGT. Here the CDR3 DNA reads TGTGCCAGCAGTCTTATAGCGGTTCAAGAGACCCAGTACTTC. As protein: CASSLIAVQETQYF.

The DNA for the CDR3 is TGTGCCAGCAGCATCAGGCTCCGCTCCTACAATGAGCAGTTCTTC. It codes for CASSIRLRSYNEQFF. The V gene is TRBV21-1, the J gene TRBJ2-1. TRBV21-1 is reported as a pseudogene. The CDR3 consists of 15 residues.

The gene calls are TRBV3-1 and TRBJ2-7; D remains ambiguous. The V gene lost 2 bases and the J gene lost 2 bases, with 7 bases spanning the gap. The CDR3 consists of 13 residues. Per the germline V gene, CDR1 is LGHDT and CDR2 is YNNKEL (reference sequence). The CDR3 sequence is CASSQLGTYEQYF. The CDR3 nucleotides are TGTGCCAGCAGCCAACTGGGGACCTACGAGCAGTACTTC.

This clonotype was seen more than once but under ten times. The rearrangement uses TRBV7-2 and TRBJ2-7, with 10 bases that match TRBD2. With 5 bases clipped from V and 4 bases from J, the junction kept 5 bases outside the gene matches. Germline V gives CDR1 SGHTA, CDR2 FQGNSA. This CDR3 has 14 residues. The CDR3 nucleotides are TGTGCCAGCAGCACACTAGCGGGACGGTACGAGCAGTACTTC. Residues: CASSTLAGRYEQYF.

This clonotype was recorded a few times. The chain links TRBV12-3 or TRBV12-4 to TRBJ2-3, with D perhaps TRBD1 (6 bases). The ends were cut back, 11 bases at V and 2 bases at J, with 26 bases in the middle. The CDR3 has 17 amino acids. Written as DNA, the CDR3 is TGTGCCTCCTGTGCCAGAGGGGGAGAGTTGAACACAGATACGCAGTATTTT. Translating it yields CASCARGGELNTDTQYF.

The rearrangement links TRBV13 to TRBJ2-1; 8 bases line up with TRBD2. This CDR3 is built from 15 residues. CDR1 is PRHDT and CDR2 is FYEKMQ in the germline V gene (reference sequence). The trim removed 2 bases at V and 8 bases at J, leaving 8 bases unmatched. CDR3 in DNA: TGTGCCAGCAGCTTATCAGCGGGAGTCTTCGATGAGCAGTTCTTC. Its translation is CASSLSAGVFDEQFF.

CDR3 DNA: TGTGCCAGCAGTTCCATTTTGTCGGGGGGGTCGCAAGAGACCCAGTACTTC. Protein sequence: CASSSILSGGSQETQYF. This sequence joins TRBV13 and TRBJ2-5; TRBD2 agrees at 8 bases. Germline V gene lookup returns CDR1 PRHDT and CDR2 FYEKMQ (reference sequence). Unmatched junction bases numbered 14, after V lost 6 bases and J lost 2 bases. The CDR3 is 17 amino acids.

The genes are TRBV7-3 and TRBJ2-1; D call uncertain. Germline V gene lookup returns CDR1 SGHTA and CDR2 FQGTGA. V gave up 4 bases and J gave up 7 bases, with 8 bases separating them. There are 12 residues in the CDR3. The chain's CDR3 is CASSSNRNEQFF. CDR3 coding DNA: TGTGCCAGCAGCTCGAACAGAAATGAGCAGTTCTTC.

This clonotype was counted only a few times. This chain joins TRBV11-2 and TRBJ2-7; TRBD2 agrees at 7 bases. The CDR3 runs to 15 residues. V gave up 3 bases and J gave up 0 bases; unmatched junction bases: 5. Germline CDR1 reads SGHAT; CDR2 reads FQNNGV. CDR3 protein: CASSFNPGGSYEQYF. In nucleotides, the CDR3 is TGTGCCAGCAGCTTCAATCCGGGGGGCTCCTACGAGCAGTACTTC.

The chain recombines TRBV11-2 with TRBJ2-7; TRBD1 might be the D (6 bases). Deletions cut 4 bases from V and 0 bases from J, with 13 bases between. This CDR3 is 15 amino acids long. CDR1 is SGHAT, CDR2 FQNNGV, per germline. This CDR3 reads CASSYGQITSYEQYF. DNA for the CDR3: TGTGCCAGCAGCTACGGACAGATAACCTCCTACGAGCAGTACTTC.

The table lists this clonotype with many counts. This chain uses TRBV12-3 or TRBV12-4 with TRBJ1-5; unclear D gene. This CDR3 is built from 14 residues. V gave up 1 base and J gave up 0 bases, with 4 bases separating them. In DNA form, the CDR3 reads TGTGCCAGCAGTTTAGACCGTAGCAATCAGCCCCAGCATTTT. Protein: CASSLDRSNQPQHF.

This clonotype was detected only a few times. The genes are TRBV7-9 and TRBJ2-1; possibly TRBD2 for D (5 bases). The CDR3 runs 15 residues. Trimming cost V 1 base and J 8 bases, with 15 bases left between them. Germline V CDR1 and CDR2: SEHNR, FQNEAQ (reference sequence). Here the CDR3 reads CASSLVALAVDEQFF. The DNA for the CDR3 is TGTGCCAGCAGCTTAGTAGCGCTAGCTGTGGATGAGCAGTTCTTC.